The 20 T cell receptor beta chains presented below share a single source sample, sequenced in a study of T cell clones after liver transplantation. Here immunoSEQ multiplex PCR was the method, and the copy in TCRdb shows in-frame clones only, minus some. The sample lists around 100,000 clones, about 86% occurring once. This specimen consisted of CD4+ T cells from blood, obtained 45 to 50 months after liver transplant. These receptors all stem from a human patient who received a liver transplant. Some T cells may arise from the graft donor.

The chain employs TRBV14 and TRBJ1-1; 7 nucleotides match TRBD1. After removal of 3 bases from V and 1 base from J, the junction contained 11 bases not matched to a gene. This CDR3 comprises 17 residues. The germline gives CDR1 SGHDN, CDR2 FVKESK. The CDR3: CASSQGTGAVWNTEAFF. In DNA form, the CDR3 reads TGTGCCAGCAGCCAGGGAACAGGGGCCGTCTGGAACACTGAAGCTTTCTTT. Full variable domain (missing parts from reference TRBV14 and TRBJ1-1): EAGVTQFPSHSVIEKGQTVTLRCDPISGHDNLYWYRRVMGKEIKFLLHFVKESKQDESGMPNNRFLAERTGGTYSTLKVQPAELEDSGVYFCASSQGTGAVWNTEAFFGQGTRLTVV.

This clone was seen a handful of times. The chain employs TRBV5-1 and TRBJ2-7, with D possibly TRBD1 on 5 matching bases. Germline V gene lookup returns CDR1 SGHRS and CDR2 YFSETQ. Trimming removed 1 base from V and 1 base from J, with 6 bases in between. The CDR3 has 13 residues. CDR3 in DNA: TGCGCCAGCAGCTTGAGGGGTTCCTACGAGCAGTACTTC. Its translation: CASSLRGSYEQYF.

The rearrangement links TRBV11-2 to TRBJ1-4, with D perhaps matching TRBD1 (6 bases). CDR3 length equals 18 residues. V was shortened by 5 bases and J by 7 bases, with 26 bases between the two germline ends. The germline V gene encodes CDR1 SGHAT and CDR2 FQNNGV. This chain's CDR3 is CASSMTGTHQTGGEKLFF. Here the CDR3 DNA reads TGTGCCAGCAGCATGACCGGGACACATCAGACTGGGGGTGAAAAACTGTTTTTT.

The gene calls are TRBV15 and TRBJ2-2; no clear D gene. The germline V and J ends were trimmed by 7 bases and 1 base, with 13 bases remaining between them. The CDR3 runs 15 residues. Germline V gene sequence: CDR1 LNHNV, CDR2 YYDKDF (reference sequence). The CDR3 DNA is TGTGCCACCAACTCCTGGCGCGGGAACACCGGGGAGCTGTTTTTT. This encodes CATNSWRGNTGELFF. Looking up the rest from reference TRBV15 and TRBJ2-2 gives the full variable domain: DAMVIQNPRYQVTQFGKPVTLSCSQTLNHNVMYWYQQKSSQAPKLLFHYYDKDFNNEADTPDNFQSRRPNTSFCFLDIRSPGLGDTAMYLCATNSWRGNTGELFFGEGSRLTVL.

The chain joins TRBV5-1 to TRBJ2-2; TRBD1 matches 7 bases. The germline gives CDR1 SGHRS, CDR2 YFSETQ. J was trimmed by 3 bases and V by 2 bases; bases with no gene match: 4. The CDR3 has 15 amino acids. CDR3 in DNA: TGCGCCAGCAGCTTCCGGGACAGTTACACCGGGGAGCTGTTTTTT. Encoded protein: CASSFRDSYTGELFF.

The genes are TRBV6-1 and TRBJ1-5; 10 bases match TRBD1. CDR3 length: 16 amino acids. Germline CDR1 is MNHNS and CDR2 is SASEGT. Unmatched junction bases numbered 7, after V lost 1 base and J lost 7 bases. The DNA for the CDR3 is TGTGCCAGCAGTGAAGGAAGACAGGGGGCGCGACAGCCCCAGCATTTT. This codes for CASSEGRQGARQPQHF.

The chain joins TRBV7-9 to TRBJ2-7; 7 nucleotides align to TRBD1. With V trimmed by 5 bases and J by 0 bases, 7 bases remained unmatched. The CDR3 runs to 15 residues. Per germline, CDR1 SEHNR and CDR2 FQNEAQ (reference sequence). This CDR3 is CASSLATGSSYEQYF. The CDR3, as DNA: TGTGCCAGCAGCCTCGCGACAGGGAGCTCCTACGAGCAGTACTTC.

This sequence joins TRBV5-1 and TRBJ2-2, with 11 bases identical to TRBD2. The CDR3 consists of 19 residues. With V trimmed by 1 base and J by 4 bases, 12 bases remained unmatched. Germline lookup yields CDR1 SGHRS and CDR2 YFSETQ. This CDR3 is CASSLKGLRGLAATGELFF. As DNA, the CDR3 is TGCGCCAGCAGCTTGAAGGGATTGCGGGGACTAGCGGCCACCGGGGAGCTGTTTTTT.

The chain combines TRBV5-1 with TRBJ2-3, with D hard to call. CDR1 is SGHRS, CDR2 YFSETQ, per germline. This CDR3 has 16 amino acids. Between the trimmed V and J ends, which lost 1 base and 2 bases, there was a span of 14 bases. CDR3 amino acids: CASSLWSASPTDTQYF. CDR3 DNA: TGCGCCAGCAGCTTGTGGTCCGCTTCGCCCACAGATACGCAGTATTTT.

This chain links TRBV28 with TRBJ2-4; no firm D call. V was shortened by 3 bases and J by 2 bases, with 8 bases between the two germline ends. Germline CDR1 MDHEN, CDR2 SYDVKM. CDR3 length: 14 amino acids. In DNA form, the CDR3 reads TGTGCCAGCAGTTTCGATGGGTCCAAAAACATTCAGTACTTC. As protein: CASSFDGSKNIQYF.

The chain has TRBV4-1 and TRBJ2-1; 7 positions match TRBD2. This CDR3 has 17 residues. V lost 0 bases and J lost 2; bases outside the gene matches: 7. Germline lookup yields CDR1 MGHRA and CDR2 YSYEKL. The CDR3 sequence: CASSQDGSGRAYNEQFF. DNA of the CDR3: TGCGCCAGCAGCCAAGATGGATCGGGGAGGGCCTACAATGAGCAGTTCTTC.

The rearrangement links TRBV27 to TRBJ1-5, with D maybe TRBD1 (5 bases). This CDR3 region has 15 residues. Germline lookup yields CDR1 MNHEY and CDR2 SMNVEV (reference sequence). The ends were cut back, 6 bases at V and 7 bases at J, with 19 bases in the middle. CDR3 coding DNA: TGTGCCAGCAGCACCAGGGTAGGGAAAGGGCAGCCCCAGCATTTT. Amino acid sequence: CASSTRVGKGQPQHF.

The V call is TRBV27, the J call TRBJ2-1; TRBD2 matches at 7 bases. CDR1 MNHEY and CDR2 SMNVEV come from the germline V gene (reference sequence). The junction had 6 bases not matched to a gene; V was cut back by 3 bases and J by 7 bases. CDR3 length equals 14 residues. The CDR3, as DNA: TGTGCCAGCAGTTTGGTGGGAGGGCTAAATGAGCAGTTCTTC. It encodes CASSLVGGLNEQFF.

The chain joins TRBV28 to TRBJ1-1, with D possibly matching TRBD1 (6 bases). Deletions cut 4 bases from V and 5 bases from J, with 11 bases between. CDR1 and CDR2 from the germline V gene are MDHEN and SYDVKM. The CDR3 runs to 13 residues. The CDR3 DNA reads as TGTGCCAGCAGTTCAACAGGGTGGACTGAAGCTTTCTTT. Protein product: CASSSTGWTEAFF.

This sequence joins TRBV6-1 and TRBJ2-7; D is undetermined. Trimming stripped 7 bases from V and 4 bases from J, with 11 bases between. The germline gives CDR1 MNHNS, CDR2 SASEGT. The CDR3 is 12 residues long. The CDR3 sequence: CASTLNLYEQYF. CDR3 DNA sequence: TGTGCCAGCACCTTGAACCTTTACGAGCAGTACTTC.

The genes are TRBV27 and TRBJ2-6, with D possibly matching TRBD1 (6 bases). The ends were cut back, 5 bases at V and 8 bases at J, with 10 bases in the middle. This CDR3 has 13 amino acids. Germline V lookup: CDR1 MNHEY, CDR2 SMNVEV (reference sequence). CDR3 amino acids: CASSKQGPNVLTF. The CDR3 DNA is TGTGCCAGCAGTAAACAGGGTCCCAACGTCCTGACTTTC.

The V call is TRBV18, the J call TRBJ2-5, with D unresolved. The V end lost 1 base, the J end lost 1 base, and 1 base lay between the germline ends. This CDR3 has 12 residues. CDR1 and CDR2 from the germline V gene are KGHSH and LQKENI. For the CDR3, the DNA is TGTGCCAGCTCACCACTCCAAGAGACCCAGTACTTC. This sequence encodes CASSPLQETQYF.

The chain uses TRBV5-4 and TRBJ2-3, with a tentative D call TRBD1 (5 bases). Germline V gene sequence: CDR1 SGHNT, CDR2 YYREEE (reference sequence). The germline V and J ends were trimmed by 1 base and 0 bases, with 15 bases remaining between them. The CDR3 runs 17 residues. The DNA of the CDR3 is TGTGCCAGCAGCTTGAGGGCAGGGCGATATAGCACAGATACGCAGTATTTT. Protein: CASSLRAGRYSTDTQYF. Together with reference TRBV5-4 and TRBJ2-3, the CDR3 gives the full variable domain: ETGVTQSPTHLIKTRGQQVTLRCSSQSGHNTVSWYQQALGQGPQFIFQYYREEENGRGNFPPRFSGLQFPNYSSELNVNALELDDSALYLCASSLRAGRYSTDTQYFGPGTRLTVL.

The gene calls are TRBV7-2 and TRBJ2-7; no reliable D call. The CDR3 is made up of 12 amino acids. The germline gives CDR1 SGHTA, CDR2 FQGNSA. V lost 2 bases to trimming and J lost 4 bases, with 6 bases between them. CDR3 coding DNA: TGTGCCAGCAGCTTACAGGCATACGAGCAGTACTTC. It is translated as CASSLQAYEQYF.

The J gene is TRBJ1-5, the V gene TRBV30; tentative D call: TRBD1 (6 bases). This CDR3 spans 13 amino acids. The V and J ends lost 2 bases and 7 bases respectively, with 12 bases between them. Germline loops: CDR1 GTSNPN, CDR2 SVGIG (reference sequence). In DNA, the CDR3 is TGTGCCTGGAGTCGCAGGGGTATGCAGCCCCAGCATTTT. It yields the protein CAWSRRGMQPQHF.